This T cell receptor beta chain was captured by sequencing in a study of HIV-infected patients and healthy controls. Study at large: No general T-cell lymphocytopenia was present, and per-chain CDR3 totals resembled those of controls.

This clonotype was recorded many times. Whole blood was used without fractionation, so all unsorted peripheral T cells were included. cDNA was made from approximately 0.55 ug RNA using alpha and beta constant primers. Alpha and beta chain libraries were made separately by chain-specific third strand synthesis with multiplexing indices. TCRdb analysed the 5' RACE reads with MiXCR anew, one entry per CDR3 protein. The sample shows approximately 11,000 distinct CDR3 sequences, more than 9% of them seen only once. Germline CDR1 reads MNHEY; CDR2 reads SVGEGT. This CDR3 has 14 amino acids. Trimming left V 7 bases short and J 2 bases short, with 15 bases between.

This specimen was blood, taken before antiretroviral therapy. The chain recombines TRBV6-2 or TRBV6-3 with TRBJ2-7, with TRBD2 as a possible D gene (5 bases). The receptor was isolated from an adult with HIV infection. CDR3 bases: TGTGCCAGCACCCTAGCTGAGAGAACCTACGAGCAGTACTTC. Translating it yields CASTLAERTYEQYF.